This T cell receptor beta chain was recovered during a study of siplizumab effects on memory and regulatory T cells. The method was immunoSEQ multiplex PCR; TCRdb's version includes in-frame clones alone and lacks a portion of them. The table records some 100,000 clones, about 91% of them present only once. The germline V gene has CDR1 SGHRS and CDR2 YFSETQ. Trimming took 2 bases from V and 3 from J, leaving 17 bases between them. CDR3 length: 16 residues. Study results and caveats: Researchers did not confirm the suppressive function of proliferating Tregs from siplizumab cultures. Poor capture below about 10^-5 frequency left most alloreactive clones unmapped to unstimulated subsets.

Comment on this clone: Its antigen is still unknown.

The clonotype was recovered from a human donor in good health. Some clones in this sample may be carry-over from other donors' samples. The V gene is TRBV5-1, the J gene TRBJ1-1; D gene uncertain. Sequencing was carried out using CD4+ T cells sorted from blood. CDR3: CASSFIGVTGDTEAFF. The DNA of the CDR3 is TGCGCCAGCAGCTTCATTGGAGTTACCGGGGACACTGAAGCTTTCTTT.